The clone carrying this TCR beta chain was counted between two and nine times. Antigen specificity is unknown. The sample comes from a study of T-cell memory formation after mild COVID-19. Study-wide results and limits: Memory cells collected pre-infection included some clones that later responded, suggesting cross-reactive memory joined.

TCRdb reprocessed the 5' RACE reads via MiXCR and lists one record per CDR3 protein. This repertoire shows 150,000 to 200,000 distinct CDR3 sequences, approximately 10% found once; its top ten account for about 3.5%. The source is a young man who had mild COVID-19 (a few samples of this study predate the infection). Cell type and time point are not known. The source material was PBMCs or a T cell subset sorted from them (not recorded which).

The CDR3 protein is CASNRDSPYEQYF. CDR3 coding DNA: TGTGCCAGCAACAGGGACAGTCCCTACGAGCAGTACTTC. This chain uses TRBV2 with TRBJ2-7; TRBD1 matches 7 bases. Trimming removed 7 bases from V and 2 bases from J; junction bases left unmatched: 5. This CDR3 is built from 13 residues. CDR1 and CDR2 from the germline V gene are SNHLY and FYNNEI.